What follows are 21 T cell receptor delta chains derived from one specimen sequenced in a study of γδ T cells in repeated Plasmodium falciparum infection. Vgamma9/Vdelta2+ and Vdelta2-negative gammadelta T cells were flow-sorted from PBMC for bulk sequencing. TCRdb reprocessed the multiplex PCR reads using CATT. The data contain tens of thousands of delta-chain clones, roughly 1.8% of them singletons. The sequencing input was gamma-delta T cells from blood. Receptors were obtained from a pool of human donors (malaria-infected and uninfected, not separated).

Only a few counts were recorded for this clone. This sequence is one base from a far larger clone and is likely a read error. Other DNA sequences in this specimen translate into the identical CDR3. V and J are TRDV1 and TRDJ1, with 8 positions matching TRDD3. TCRdb records no J gene; here it was assigned by comparing the DNA to germline. Germline-derived CDR1 and CDR2 are TSWWSYY and QGS. This CDR3 region has 22 residues. V was clipped by 5 bases and J by 3 bases; unmatched bases: 29. The CDR3 reads CALGSLIPSSLNWGSPPDKLIF. CDR3 nucleotides: TGTGCTCTTGGGTCTCTGATTCCCTCCTCCCTAAACTGGGGGTCTCCTCCCGATAAACTCATCTTT.

Only a few counts were recorded for this clone. TCRdb's protein for this DNA is that of a much larger clone and differs from the translation at residue 17, likely a read error; the protein shown is the DNA translation. This rearrangement joins TRDV1 to TRDJ1, with TRDD3 matching over 9 bases. The CDR3 runs 25 residues. Germline CDR1 is TSWWSYY and CDR2 is QGS. V dropped 2 bases and J dropped 1; count of bases not matched to a gene: 32. This CDR3 reads CALGELAFLQKLRTGGDPLTDKLIF. The CDR3 DNA sequence: TGTGCTCTTGGGGAATTAGCCTTCCTCCAAAAGTTACGTACTGGGGGAGACCCCCTCACCGATAAACTCATCTTT.

This clone has at least ten counts. The translation of this DNA and the TCRdb protein of a much larger clone differ at residue 9, probably owing to a read error; the protein shown here is translated from the DNA. This chain joins TRDV2 and TRDJ2; D possibly corresponds to TRDD3 (6 bases). V was cut by 0 bases and J by 3 bases, with 16 bases left in between. Germline V gene lookup returns CDR1 GEAIGNYY and CDR2 EKD. The CDR3 totals 17 residues. The CDR3 nucleotides read TGTGCCTGTGACACCGTACTGGGAGCGAACCTGACAGCACAACTCTTCTTT. This encodes CACDTVLGANLTAQLFF.

As to this clone: The protein recorded in TCRdb matches a much larger clone and deviates from this DNA's translation at residue 16, suggesting a read error; the protein here is obtained by translating the DNA. The chain recombines TRDV1 with TRDJ1; D possibly matches TRDD2 or TRDD3 (8 bases each). The J gene, not given by TCRdb, was assigned here from a germline match of the nucleotide sequence. The V gene lost 5 bases and the J gene lost 2 bases, with 36 bases spanning the gap. The CDR3 loop spans 22 amino acids. Per the germline V gene, CDR1 is TSWWSYY and CDR2 is QGS. CDR3 loop: CALGPPSLPMVLGGSMTDKLIF. In DNA, the CDR3 is TGTGCTCTTGGGCCACCAAGCCTTCCTATGGTACTGGGGGGGTCCATGACCGATAAACTCATCTTT.

On this clone itself: TCRdb attributes to this sequence the protein of a much larger clone, which differs from the DNA translation at residue 20; a read error is likely, and the protein displayed is translated from the DNA. The J gene is uncalled and the V gene is TRDV1; the table assigns TRDD3, which was not confirmed against the DNA. Germline V gene data show CDR1 as TSWWSYY and CDR2 as QGS. The CDR3 loop spans 22 amino acids. The CDR3 spells CALGAPSYPLLLQREYMGKPIF. Written as DNA, the CDR3 is TGTGCTCTTGGGGCACCTTCGTATCCATTACTGCTCCAGAGGGAATATATGGGTAAACCCATCTTT.

Comment on this clone: This sequence is one base from a far larger clone and is likely a read error. The same CDR3 also results from other DNA sequences found in this sample. CDR3 nucleotides: TGTGCCCTTGGGGAATGGGCCTTCCCCTGGGATGACACCGATAAACTCATCTTT. Amino acid sequence: CALGEWAFPWDDTDKLIF. The V gene is TRDV1, the J gene TRDJ1, with D tentatively TRDD2 (6 bases). This CDR3 has 18 residues. Germline CDR1 TSWWSYY, CDR2 QGS.

This clone was observed a handful of times. A read error likely explains why the TCRdb protein, taken from a much larger clone, differs from this DNA's translation at residue 11; the protein shown is translated from the DNA. The genes are TRDV1 and TRDJ1, with D perhaps matching TRDD3 (5 bases). Trimming cost V 6 bases and J 1 base, with 30 bases left between them. CDR3 length equals 20 residues. Germline CDR1 TSWWSYY, CDR2 QGS. The chain's CDR3 is CALGDYHNYWWMYSTDKLIF. The CDR3 DNA is TGTGCTCTTGGTGACTACCACAATTACTGGTGGATGTATTCCACCGATAAACTCATCTTT.

This clone is termed medium-sized. Other DNA sequences in this specimen translate into the identical CDR3. This chain connects TRDV2 to TRDJ1; TRDD3 matches at 13 bases. The V and J ends lost 3 bases and 0 bases, in that order; junction bases with no gene match: 15. There are 20 residues in the CDR3. From germline, CDR1 is GEAIGNYY and CDR2 EKD. The CDR3 loop reads CACDAAYWGIRSPYTDKLIF. For the CDR3, the DNA is TGTGCCTGTGACGCAGCATACTGGGGGATACGGTCCCCATACACCGATAAACTCATCTTT.

The table lists this clone with a few counts. The protein in TCRdb stems from a much larger clone and differs at residue 11 from this DNA's translation, likely a read error; here the protein is translated from the DNA. V and J are TRDV1 and TRDJ1, with 7 nucleotides matching TRDD3. The J gene, left out of TCRdb, was set here by checking the DNA against germline. Trimming removed 0 bases from V and 6 bases from J; junction bases left unmatched: 19. From germline, CDR1 is TSWWSYY and CDR2 QGS. CDR3 length: 19 amino acids. The CDR3 nucleotides read TGTGCTCTTGGGGAACTCAGGTCTCCCTTACCGGGGGATCCCCATAAACTCATCTTT. Its protein is CALGELRSPLPGDPHKLIF.

This clone was picked up a small number of times. This likely stems from a read error, as it lies one base from a far larger clone. TRDV1 is the V gene, and the J gene was not called; TRDD3, the D gene given by the table, was not confirmed from the DNA. This CDR3 contains 17 residues. CDR1 and CDR2 from the germline V gene are TSWWSYY and QGS. The CDR3 spells CALGALFSFGGHDKLIF. The CDR3 region has the DNA TGTGCTCTTGGGGCCCTCTTCTCTTTTGGGGGACACGATAAGCTCATCTTT.

This clone was seen repeatedly, ten times or more. TCRdb's protein, taken from a much larger clone, differs from this DNA's translation at residue 6, likely owing to a read error; the protein displayed comes from the DNA. This chain uses TRDV1 with TRDJ1; TRDD3 agrees at 7 bases. J gave up 0 bases and V 2 bases, and 18 bases lay outside the gene matches. CDR3 length equals 20 residues. Germline V gene lookup returns CDR1 TSWWSYY and CDR2 QGS. The CDR3 DNA reads TGTGCTCTTGGGGAAGTCCGGCCTTTCTGGGGGCCCCTGTACACCGATAAACTCATCTTT. Residues: CALGEVRPFWGPLYTDKLIF.

This clone was counted only a few times. The protein in TCRdb stems from a much larger clone and differs at residue 14 from this DNA's translation, likely a read error; here the protein is translated from the DNA. This rearrangement joins TRDV1 to TRDJ1; 7 nucleotides agree with TRDD3. Germline V gene lookup returns CDR1 TSWWSYY and CDR2 QGS. J was trimmed by 2 bases and V by 2 bases; bases with no gene match: 32. CDR3 length: 24 amino acids. The DNA of the CDR3 is TGTGCTCTTGGGGAAACAGGCCTTCGACACCTTGGGGGACACCGAGGTTGGGGTACCGATAAACTCATCTTT. It codes for CALGETGLRHLGGHRGWGTDKLIF.

This clone has ten or more counts. The amino acid sequence in TCRdb belongs to a much larger clone and departs from this DNA's translation at residue 10, likely a sequencing read error; the sequence shown is translated from the DNA. The chain recombines TRDV2 with TRDJ1, with D unresolved. TCRdb gives no J gene; it was assigned here by matching the DNA to germline. This CDR3 comprises 19 residues. The germline V and J ends were trimmed by 1 base and 0 bases, with 23 bases remaining between them. Per germline, CDR1 GEAIGNYY and CDR2 EKD. CDR3: CACDTVQKRREENTDKLIF. CDR3 bases: TGTGCCTGTGACACGGTACAAAAACGTAGGGAAGAAAACACCGATAAACTCATCTTT.

About this clone: A read error likely explains why the TCRdb protein, taken from a much larger clone, differs from this DNA's translation at residue 18; the protein shown is translated from the DNA. The chain couples TRDV1 to TRDJ1; 11 bases fit TRDD3. The germline CDR1 and CDR2 sequences are TSWWSYY and QGS. This CDR3 contains 19 residues. The CDR3 DNA is TGTGCTCTTGGGGGATTCGATAACTACGTACTGGGGGATATCGATAAACTCACCTTT. Translated: CALGGFDNYVLGDIDKLTF.

The sample holds a few counts of this clone. It is likely a read error: a sequence one base away is far more abundant. The same CDR3 is also encoded by other DNA sequences in this sample. The chain recombines TRDV2 with TRDJ3; 9 nucleotides agree with TRDD3. Germline V gives CDR1 GEAIGNYY, CDR2 EKD. This CDR3 has 17 residues. DNA for the CDR3: TGCGCCTGTGACTGGGGGACTTACTCCTGGGACACCCGACAGATGTTTTTC. It yields the protein CACDWGTYSWDTRQMFF.

This clone was observed at least ten times. This DNA's translation and the protein TCRdb lists, from a much larger clone, do not match at residue 19, likely due to a read error; the protein shown is translated from the DNA. In the same sample, other DNA sequences code for this CDR3. The chain uses TRDV1 and TRDJ1; maybe TRDD3 (5 bases). CDR3 length: 23 amino acids. Germline V gene lookup returns CDR1 TSWWSYY and CDR2 QGS. The DNA of the CDR3 is TGTGCTCTTGGGGAACTAGGATTCTTCTTGCCCAGGTCTCGGGGACGATACACCGGTAAACTCATCTTT. Its translation is CALGELGFFLPRSRGRYTGKLIF.

This clone was counted only a few times. This sequence is one base from a far larger clone and is likely a read error. This sample also contains other DNA sequences that code for the same CDR3. This sequence joins TRDV3 and TRDJ1; D is tentatively TRDD2 or TRDD3 (6 bases each). This CDR3 region has 20 residues. V dropped 1 base and J dropped 0 bases, with 30 bases sitting between them. The germline V gene has CDR1 TVYSNPD and CDR2 GDNSRS (reference sequence). This CDR3 is CAFNVPVWGSYPRHTDKLIF. The CDR3 nucleotides read TGTGCCTTTAATGTCCCCGTCTGGGGATCCTACCCTCGTCACACCGATAAACTCATCTTT.

Remarks on this clone: With only one base between it and a far larger clone, this is likely a read error. The same CDR3 is also encoded by other DNA sequences in this sample. The V gene is TRDV1, the J gene TRDJ1, with D possibly matching TRDD3 (5 bases). The J gene was missing in TCRdb and was found by matching the end of the DNA to germline. CDR3 length: 14 residues. Trimming took 9 bases from V and 2 from J, leaving 16 bases between them. CDR1 TSWWSYY and CDR2 QGS come from the germline V gene. The CDR3 spells CALVPVGRTDKLIF. CDR3 in DNA: TGTGCTCTAGTCCCTGTGGGGAGGACCGATAAACTCATCTTT.

This clone was picked up a small number of times. A far more abundant clone sits one base away, making this likely a read error. The same CDR3 also results from other DNA sequences found in this sample. This chain uses TRDV1 with TRDJ1; TRDD3 agrees at 7 bases. Trimming removed 1 base from V and 2 bases from J; junction bases left unmatched: 28. Germline assignment: CDR1 TSWWSYY and CDR2 QGS. The CDR3 totals 23 residues. CDR3 nucleotide sequence: TGTGCTCTTGGGGAACGTCCGAGGGCTACGCTGGGGGGACACACCGACCCAACCGATAAACTCATCTTT. It codes for CALGERPRATLGGHTDPTDKLIF.

Concerning this clone itself: A far bigger clonotype differs at one base, so this is likely a read error. This CDR3 is also generated by other DNA sequences in the sample. V usage is TRDV1 and J usage is TRDJ1; 13 bases agree with TRDD3. This CDR3 has 24 amino acids. The germline gives CDR1 TSWWSYY, CDR2 QGS. This CDR3 is CALGELWGFLAGTGGYVAVDKLIF. The CDR3, as DNA: TGTGCCCTTGGGGAATTGTGGGGTTTCCTAGCCGGTACTGGGGGATACGTTGCGGTCGATAAACTCATCTTT.

This clone was observed at least ten times. This DNA's translation and the protein TCRdb lists, from a much larger clone, do not match at residue 4, likely due to a read error; the protein shown is translated from the DNA. V gene TRDV1 combines with J gene TRDJ1; 7 nucleotides match TRDD3. Germline V CDR1 and CDR2: TSWWSYY, QGS. V lost 8 bases, J lost 4 bases, and 25 bases stayed unmatched. The CDR3 covers 19 residues. DNA for the CDR3: TGTGCTCTTTGGGTACCAATTCCTGGGCGGGGGATGAGAAGCGATAAACTCATCTTT. Translated, it gives CALWVPIPGRGMRSDKLIF.